This TCR beta chain was documented in a study of blood T cell repertoires in COVID-19. The overall study: PBMCs, B-cell-depleted T cells, or T cells provided the cDNA or gDNA that made up the material.

With 5 bases clipped from V and 8 bases from J, the junction kept 6 bases outside the gene matches. Germline CDR1 LNHNV, CDR2 YYDKDF (reference sequence). This CDR3 is built from 13 residues. Clones were sequenced by immunoSEQ multiplex PCR, and TCRdb holds only the in-frame ones, with some missing. This table has around 200,000 clones, about 85% appearing once. The genes are TRBV15 and TRBJ1-3; 7 bases match TRBD1. The sequence was collected from a woman younger than 30 who had recovered from COVID-19. Sequences were obtained from peripheral blood. The CDR3 loop reads CATSRYQGDTIYF. CDR3 nucleotide sequence: TGTGCCACCAGCCGATACCAGGGGGACACCATATATTTT. The full variable domain, in which reference TRBV15 and TRBJ1-3 provide the parts outside the CDR3, is DAMVIQNPRYQVTQFGKPVTLSCSQTLNHNVMYWYQQKSSQAPKLLFHYYDKDFNNEADTPDNFQSRRPNTSFCFLDIRSPGLGDTAMYLCATSRYQGDTIYFGEGSWLTVV.